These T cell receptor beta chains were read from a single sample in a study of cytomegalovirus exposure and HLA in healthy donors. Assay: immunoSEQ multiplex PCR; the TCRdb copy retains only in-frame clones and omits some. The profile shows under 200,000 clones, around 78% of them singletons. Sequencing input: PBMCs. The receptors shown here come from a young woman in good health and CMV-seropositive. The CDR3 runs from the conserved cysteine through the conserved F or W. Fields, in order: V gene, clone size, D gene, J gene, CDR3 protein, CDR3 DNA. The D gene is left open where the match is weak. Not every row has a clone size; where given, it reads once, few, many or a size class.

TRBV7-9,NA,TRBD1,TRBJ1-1,CASSQGTGMNTEAFF,TGTGCCAGCAGCCAGGGGACAGGGATGAACACTGAAGCTTTCTTT
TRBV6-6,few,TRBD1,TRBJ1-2,CASSYRGQGAIYGYTF,TGTGCCAGCAGTTACCGTGGACAGGGGGCGATCTATGGCTACACCTTC
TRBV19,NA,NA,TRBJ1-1,CASSIGDREAFF,TGTGCCAGTAGTATAGGTGACAGGGAAGCTTTCTTT
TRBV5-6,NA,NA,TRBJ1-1,CASSFADTEAFF,TGTGCCAGCAGCTTTGCGGACACTGAAGCTTTCTTT
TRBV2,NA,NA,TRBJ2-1,CASRLPSSFEQFF,TGTGCCAGCAGGCTACCCTCTAGTTTTGAGCAGTTCTTC
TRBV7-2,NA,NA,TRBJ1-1,CASSHNTEAFF,TGTGCCAGCAGCCATAACACTGAAGCTTTCTTT
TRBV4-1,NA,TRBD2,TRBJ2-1,CASSSFGGNNEQFF,TGCGCCAGCAGCTCGTTCGGGGGGAACAATGAGCAGTTCTTC
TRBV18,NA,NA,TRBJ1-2,CASSDGLRGYTF,TGTGCCAGCTCAGACGGCTTGAGGGGCTACACCTTC
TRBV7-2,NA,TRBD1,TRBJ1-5,CASSRQGSNQPQHF,TGTGCCAGCAGCCGACAGGGCAGCAATCAGCCCCAGCATTTT
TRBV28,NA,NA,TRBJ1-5,CASITRVVGQPQHF,TGTGCCAGCATAACGAGGGTAGTGGGACAGCCCCAGCATTTT
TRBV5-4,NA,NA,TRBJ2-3,CASSPTVQGGTQYF,TGTGCCAGCAGCCCTACTGTTCAGGGTGGTACGCAGTATTTT
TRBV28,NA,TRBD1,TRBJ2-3,CASNSPGTGSTDTQYF,TGTGCCAGCAACTCCCCCGGGACAGGCAGCACAGATACGCAGTATTTT
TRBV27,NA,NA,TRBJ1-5,CASSKNSRRGSNQPQHF,TGTGCCAGCAGCAAAAACTCGCGGAGGGGTAGCAATCAGCCCCAGCATTTT
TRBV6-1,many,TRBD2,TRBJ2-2,CASSISGADTGELFF,TGTGCCAGCAGTATCAGCGGGGCCGACACCGGGGAGCTGTTTTTT
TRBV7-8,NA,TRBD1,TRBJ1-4,CASSYPTGMDEKLFF,TGTGCCAGCAGCTACCCGACAGGGATGGATGAAAAACTGTTTTTT
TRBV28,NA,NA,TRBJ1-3,CASSPTGTLDTIYF,TGTGCCAGCAGCCCTACAGGTACTCTGGACACCATATATTTT
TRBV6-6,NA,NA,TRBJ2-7,CASSYGPYEQYF,TGTGCCAGCAGTTACGGCCCTTACGAGCAGTACTTC
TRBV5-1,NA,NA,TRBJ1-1,CASSLGAGSTEAFF,TGCGCCAGCAGCTTGGGTGCGGGGTCCACTGAAGCTTTCTTT
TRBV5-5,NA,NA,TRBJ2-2,CASSLAGGELFF,TGTGCCAGCAGCTTGGCCGGGGGGGAGCTGTTTTTT
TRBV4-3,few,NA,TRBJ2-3,CASSQDAHRSTDTQYF,TGCGCCAGCAGCCAAGATGCCCATAGAAGCACAGATACGCAGTATTTT
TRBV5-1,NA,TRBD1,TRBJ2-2,CASSNRDRNTGELFF,TGCGCCAGCAGCAACCGGGACAGGAACACCGGGGAGCTGTTTTTT
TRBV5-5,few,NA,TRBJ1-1,CASSLDQGRTEAFF,TGTGCCAGCAGCTTGGATCAAGGGAGGACTGAAGCTTTCTTT
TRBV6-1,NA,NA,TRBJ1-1,CASSELTLTRSTEAFF,TGTGCCAGCAGTGAACTAACCCTAACGCGGAGCACTGAAGCTTTCTTT
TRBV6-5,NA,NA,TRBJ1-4,CASSFGGGNEKLFF,TGTGCCAGCAGTTTCGGGGGAGGGAATGAAAAACTGTTTTTT
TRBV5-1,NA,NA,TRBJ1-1,CASSPAVQGRRTEAFF,TGCGCCAGCAGCCCGGCGGTCCAGGGTCGACGAACTGAAGCTTTCTTT
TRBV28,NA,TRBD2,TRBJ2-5,CASSPLADQETQYF,TGTGCCAGCAGTCCACTAGCGGACCAAGAGACCCAGTACTTC
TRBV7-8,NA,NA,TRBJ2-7,CASSPGSYEQYF,TGTGCCAGCAGCCCCGGGTCCTACGAGCAGTACTTC
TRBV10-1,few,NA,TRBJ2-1,CASSESFGVSYNEQFF,TGCGCCAGCAGTGAGTCATTCGGGGTCTCCTACAATGAGCAGTTCTTC
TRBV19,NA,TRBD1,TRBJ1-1,CASSINTGVEFNTEAFF,TGTGCCAGTAGTATAAACACAGGGGTAGAGTTTAACACTGAAGCTTTCTTT
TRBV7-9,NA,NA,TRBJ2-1,CASSPQGTGRDNEQFF,TGTGCCAGCAGCCCCCAGGGGACGGGACGGGATAATGAGCAGTTCTTC
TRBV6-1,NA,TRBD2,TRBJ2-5,CASSGSSGGALYQETQYF,TGTGCCAGCAGTGGATCTAGCGGGGGGGCCCTGTACCAAGAGACCCAGTACTTC
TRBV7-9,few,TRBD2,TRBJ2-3,CASSRTSGGTSTDTQYF,TGTGCCAGCAGTCGGACTAGCGGGGGCACTAGCACAGATACGCAGTATTTT
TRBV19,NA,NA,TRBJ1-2,CASSILPGEGDYGYTF,TGTGCCAGTAGTATACTGCCGGGAGAGGGCGACTATGGCTACACCTTC
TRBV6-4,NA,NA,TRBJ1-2,CASSPEGSNYGYTF,TGTGCCAGCAGCCCCGAGGGTTCTAACTATGGCTACACCTTC
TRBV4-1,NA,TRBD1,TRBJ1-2,CASSLQTGNYGYTF,TGCGCCAGCAGCCTACAGACAGGGAACTATGGCTACACCTTC
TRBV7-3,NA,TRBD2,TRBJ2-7,CASSLTSGSYEQYF,TGTGCCAGCAGCCTGACTAGCGGGAGCTACGAGCAGTACTTC
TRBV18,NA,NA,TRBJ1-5,CASSPQGGPNQPQHF,TGTGCCAGCTCACCCCAGGGAGGGCCCAATCAGCCCCAGCATTTT
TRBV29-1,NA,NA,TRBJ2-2,CSVEDLASNTGELFF,TGCAGCGTTGAAGATCTGGCATCGAACACCGGGGAGCTGTTTTTT
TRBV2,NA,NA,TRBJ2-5,CASSPRVAYQETQYF,TGTGCCAGCAGTCCCCGGGTAGCGTACCAAGAGACCCAGTACTTC
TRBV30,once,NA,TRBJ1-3,CARTPGNGNTIYF,TGTGCCCGGACCCCGGGAAATGGAAACACCATATATTTT
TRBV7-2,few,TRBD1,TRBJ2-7,CASSSRTGAYEQYF,TGTGCCAGCAGCTCTAGGACAGGGGCCTACGAGCAGTACTTC
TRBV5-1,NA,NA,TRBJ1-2,CASSFGENYGYTF,TGCGCCAGCAGCTTCGGGGAAAACTATGGCTACACCTTC
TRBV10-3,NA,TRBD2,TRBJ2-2,CASGTSGSGGELFF,TGTGCCTCGGGGACTAGCGGGAGCGGCGGGGAGCTGTTTTTT
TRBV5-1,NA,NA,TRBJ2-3,CASSPQRSGPETDTQYF,TGCGCCAGCAGCCCGCAAAGGAGCGGACCTGAGACAGATACGCAGTATTTT
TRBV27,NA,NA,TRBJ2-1,CASSLSISPQDEANNEQFF,TGTGCCAGCAGTTTATCGATATCCCCACAGGACGAAGCTAACAATGAGCAGTTCTTC
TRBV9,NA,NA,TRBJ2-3,CASSAGVSLTDTQYF,TGTGCCAGCAGCGCCGGGGTGTCCCTTACAGATACGCAGTATTTT
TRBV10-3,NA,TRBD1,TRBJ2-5,CAARGTGGEETQYF,TGTGCCGCTCGGGGGACAGGGGGCGAGGAGACCCAGTACTTC
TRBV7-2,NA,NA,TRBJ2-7,CASSLNVRGYEQYF,TGTGCCAGCAGCTTAAATGTCAGAGGGTACGAGCAGTACTTC
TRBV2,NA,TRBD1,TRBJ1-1,CASRQGARTEAFF,TGTGCCAGCAGGCAGGGGGCGCGTACTGAAGCTTTCTTT
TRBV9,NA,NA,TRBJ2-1,CASSFHHRDSENTSSYNEQFF,TGTGCCAGCAGCTTCCACCACCGGGACTCCGAAAACACTAGCTCCTACAATGAGCAGTTCTTC
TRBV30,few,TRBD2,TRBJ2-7,CAWSGREGLYEQYF,TGTGCCTGGAGTGGGCGGGAGGGCCTCTACGAGCAGTACTTC
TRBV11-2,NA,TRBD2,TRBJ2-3,CASSLDGGGTDTQYF,TGTGCCAGCAGCTTAGACGGGGGGGGCACAGATACGCAGTATTTT
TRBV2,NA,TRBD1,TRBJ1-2,CASGHFPGQAYYGYTF,TGTGCCAGCGGCCATTTCCCGGGACAGGCTTACTATGGCTACACCTTC
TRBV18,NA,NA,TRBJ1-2,CASSPNSEGDGYTF,TGTGCCAGCTCACCCAATTCGGAGGGAGATGGCTACACCTTC
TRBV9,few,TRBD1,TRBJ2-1,CASSVDGTGNSEQFF,TGTGCCAGCAGCGTAGATGGGACAGGGAATTCTGAGCAGTTCTTC
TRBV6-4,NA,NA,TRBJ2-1,CASTLPGENEQFF,TGTGCCAGCACCTTACCAGGGGAGAATGAGCAGTTCTTC
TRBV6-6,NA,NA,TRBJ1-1,CASSSSGTFKEAFF,TGTGCCAGCAGTTCATCAGGAACCTTTAAAGAAGCTTTCTTT
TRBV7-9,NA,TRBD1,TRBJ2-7,CASSLPGQGYEQYF,TGTGCCAGCAGTTTACCGGGACAGGGCTACGAGCAGTACTTC
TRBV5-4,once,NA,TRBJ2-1,CASSLASPNEQFF,TGTGCCAGCAGCTTGGCGAGCCCCAATGAGCAGTTCTTC
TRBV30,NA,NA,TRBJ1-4,CAWKGGPRDEKLFF,TGTGCCTGGAAAGGAGGACCTCGGGATGAAAAACTGTTTTTT